The T cell receptor (beta chain) under discussion was sequenced for a study of OX40 agonist ivuxolimab in advanced cancers. Some clones are missing from TCRdb's copy, which holds only in-frame ones; the method was immunoSEQ multiplex PCR. The repertoire holds roughly 51,000 clones, with 88% as singletons. The CDR3 extends over 12 amino acids. The germline gives CDR1 SGHNT, CDR2 YYREEE (reference sequence). Trimming cost V 3 bases and J 7 bases, with 8 bases left between them. This clonotype originated in an adult with an advanced solid tumor such as melanoma, head and neck, liver or kidney cancer. Material: CD4+ or CD8+ T cells sorted from blood, obtained in a trial of the OX40 agonist ivuxolimab. The chain joins TRBV5-4 to TRBJ2-1; no clear D gene. Here the CDR3 DNA reads TGTGCCAGCAGCTCCAATATGAATGAGCAGTTCTTC. It is translated as CASSSNMNEQFF.